The present entry profiles one T cell receptor beta chain with its context. Its antigen is not identified. This entry comes from a study of graft-versus-host responses after intestinal transplantation. Overall study results and limits: After transplant, early declines in HvG clones were associated with peak levels of circulating GvH clones. The authors found GvH clones in recipient marrow, some appearing first in ileum or blood.

TCRdb keeps only in-frame clones here, not all; method: immunoSEQ multiplex PCR. This sample has roughly 17,000 clones, with around nine tenths found just once. The J segment lost 7 bases and the V segment lost 4 bases, leaving 7 bases of the junction unmatched. Germline V CDR1 and CDR2: SGHRS, YFSETQ. This CDR3 is 14 amino acids long. The sequenced sample was bone marrow, obtained just under 130 days after transplant. This chain uses TRBV5-1 with TRBJ2-2, with 7 nucleotides matching TRBD1. The TCR comes from a human patient who received an intestinal transplant, so some T cells may come from the graft donor. As DNA, the CDR3 is TGCGCCAGCAGCCGACCAAGACAGGGCGGGGAGCTGTTTTTT. Translated: CASSRPRQGGELFF.